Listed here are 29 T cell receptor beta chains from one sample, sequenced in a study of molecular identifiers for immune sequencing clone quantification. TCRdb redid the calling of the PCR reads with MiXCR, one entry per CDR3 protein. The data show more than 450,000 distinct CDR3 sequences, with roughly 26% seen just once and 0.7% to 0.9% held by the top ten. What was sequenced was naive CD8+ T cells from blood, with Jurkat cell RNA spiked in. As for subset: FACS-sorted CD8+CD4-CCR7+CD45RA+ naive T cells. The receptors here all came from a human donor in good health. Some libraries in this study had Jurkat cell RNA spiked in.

The CDR3 DNA reads as TGTGCCAGCAGCGTAGAGGGACAGATCACTGAAGCTTTCTTT. It translates to CASSVEGQITEAFF. The rearrangement joins TRBV9 to TRBJ1-1; 7 nucleotides line up with TRBD1. The CDR3 consists of 14 residues. V gave up 0 bases and J gave up 4 bases; unmatched junction bases: 3. CDR1 is SGDLS, CDR2 YYNGEE, per germline.

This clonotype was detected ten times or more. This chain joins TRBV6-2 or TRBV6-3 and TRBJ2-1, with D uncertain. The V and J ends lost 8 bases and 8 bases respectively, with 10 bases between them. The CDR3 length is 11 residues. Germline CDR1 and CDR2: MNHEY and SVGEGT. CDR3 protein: CASLRGYEQFF. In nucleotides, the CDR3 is TGTGCCAGCCTACGTGGTTATGAGCAGTTCTTC.

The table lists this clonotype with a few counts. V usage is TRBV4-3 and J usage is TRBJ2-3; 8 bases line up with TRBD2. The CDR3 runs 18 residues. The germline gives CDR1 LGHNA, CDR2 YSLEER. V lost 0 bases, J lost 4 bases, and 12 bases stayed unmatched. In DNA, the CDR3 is TGCGCCAGCAGCCAAGATCCTGAGCGGGGGCCGATTCCAGATACGCAGTATTTT. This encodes CASSQDPERGPIPDTQYF.

The CDR3 DNA reads as TGCGCCAGCAAACTAGCGGGGGGCATCAATGAGCAGTTCTTC. Translation gives CASKLAGGINEQFF. V gene TRBV10-2 combines with J gene TRBJ2-1, with 12 bases fitting TRBD2. Germline loops: CDR1 WSHSY, CDR2 SAAADI. V lost 7 bases, J lost 6 bases, and 4 bases stayed unmatched. The CDR3 is made up of 14 amino acids.

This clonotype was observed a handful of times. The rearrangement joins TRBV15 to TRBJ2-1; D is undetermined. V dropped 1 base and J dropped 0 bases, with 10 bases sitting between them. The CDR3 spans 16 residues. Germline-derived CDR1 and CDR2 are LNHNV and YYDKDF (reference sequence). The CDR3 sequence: CATSRVGSASYNEQFF. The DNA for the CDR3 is TGTGCCACCAGCAGAGTGGGCTCGGCCTCCTACAATGAGCAGTTCTTC.

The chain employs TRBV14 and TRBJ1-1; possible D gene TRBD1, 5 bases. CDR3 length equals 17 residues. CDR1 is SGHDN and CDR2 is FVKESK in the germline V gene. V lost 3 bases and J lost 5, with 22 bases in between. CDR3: CASSHLSSGLGGTEAFF. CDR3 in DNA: TGTGCCAGCAGCCACCTCTCCTCGGGACTCGGAGGGACTGAAGCTTTCTTT.

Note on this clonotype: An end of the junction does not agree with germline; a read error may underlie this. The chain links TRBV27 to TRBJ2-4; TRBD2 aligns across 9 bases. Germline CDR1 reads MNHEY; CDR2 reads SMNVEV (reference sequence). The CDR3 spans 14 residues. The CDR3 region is CASSSGLAINIQYF. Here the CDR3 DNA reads TGTGCCAGCAGTTCGGGACTAGCCATAAACATTCAGTACTTC.

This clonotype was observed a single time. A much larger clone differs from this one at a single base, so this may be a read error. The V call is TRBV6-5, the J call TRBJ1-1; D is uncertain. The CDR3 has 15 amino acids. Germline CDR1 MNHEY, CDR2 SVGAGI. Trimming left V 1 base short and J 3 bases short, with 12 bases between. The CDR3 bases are TGTGCCAGCAGTTACTACCCCCTGGCGGACACTGAAGCTTTCTTT. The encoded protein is CASSYYPLADTEAFF.

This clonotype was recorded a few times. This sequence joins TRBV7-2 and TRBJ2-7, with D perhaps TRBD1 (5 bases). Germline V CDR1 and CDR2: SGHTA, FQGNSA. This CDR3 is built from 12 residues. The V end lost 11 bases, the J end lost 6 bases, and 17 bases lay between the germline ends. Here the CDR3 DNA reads TGTGCCGTTCAGGGTCTCCTGGGCGAGCAGTACTTC. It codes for CAVQGLLGEQYF.

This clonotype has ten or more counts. The CDR3 nucleotides read TGCGCCAGCAGCCAAGATTTAAGGGGTCCGAACACTGAAGCTTTCTTT. Translated: CASSQDLRGPNTEAFF. The rearrangement uses TRBV4-1 and TRBJ1-1; the D gene is possibly TRBD1 (5 bases). There are 16 residues in the CDR3. The V gene's germline CDR1 is MGHRA and CDR2 YSYEKL. V lost 0 bases, J lost 1 base, and 12 bases lay in between.

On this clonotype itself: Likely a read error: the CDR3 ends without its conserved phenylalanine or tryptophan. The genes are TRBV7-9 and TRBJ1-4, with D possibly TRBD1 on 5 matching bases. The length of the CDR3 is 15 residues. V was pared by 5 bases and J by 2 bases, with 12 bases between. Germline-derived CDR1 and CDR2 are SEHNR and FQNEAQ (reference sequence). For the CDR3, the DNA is TGTGCCAGCAGCCCGACCGGGACTACTAATGAAAAACTGTTTCTT. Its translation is CASSPTGTTNEKLFL.

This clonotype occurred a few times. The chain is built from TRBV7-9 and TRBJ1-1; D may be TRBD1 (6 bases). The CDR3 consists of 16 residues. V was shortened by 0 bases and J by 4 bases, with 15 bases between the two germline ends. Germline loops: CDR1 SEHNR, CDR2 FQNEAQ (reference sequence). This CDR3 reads CASSLADPPGVTEAFF. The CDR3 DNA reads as TGTGCCAGCAGCTTAGCAGACCCTCCAGGGGTCACTGAAGCTTTCTTT.

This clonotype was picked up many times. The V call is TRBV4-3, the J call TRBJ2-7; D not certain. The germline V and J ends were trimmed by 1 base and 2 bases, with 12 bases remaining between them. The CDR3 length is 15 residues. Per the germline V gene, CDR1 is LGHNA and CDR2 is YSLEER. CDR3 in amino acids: CASSQVATGPYEQYF. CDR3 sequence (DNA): TGCGCCAGCAGCCAAGTCGCCACCGGTCCCTACGAGCAGTACTTC.

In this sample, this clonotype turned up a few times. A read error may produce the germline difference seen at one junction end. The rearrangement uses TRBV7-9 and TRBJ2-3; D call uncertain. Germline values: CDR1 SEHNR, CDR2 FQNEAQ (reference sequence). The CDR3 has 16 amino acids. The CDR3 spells CASSLSTGPSTDTQCF. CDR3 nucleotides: TGTGCCAGCAGCTTAAGTACCGGGCCTTCCACAGATACGCAGTGTTTT.

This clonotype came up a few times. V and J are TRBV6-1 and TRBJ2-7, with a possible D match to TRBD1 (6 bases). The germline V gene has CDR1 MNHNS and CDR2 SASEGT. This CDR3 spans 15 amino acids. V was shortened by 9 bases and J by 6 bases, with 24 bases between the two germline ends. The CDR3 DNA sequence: TGTGCCAGTCGGGCTACTACAGGGCTGAGTCGCGAGCAGTACTTC. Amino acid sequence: CASRATTGLSREQYF.

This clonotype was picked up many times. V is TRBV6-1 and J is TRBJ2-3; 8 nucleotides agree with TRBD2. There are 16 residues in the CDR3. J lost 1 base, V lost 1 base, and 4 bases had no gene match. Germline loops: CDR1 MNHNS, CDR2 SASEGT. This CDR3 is CASSEDLTSGTDTQYF. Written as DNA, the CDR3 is TGTGCCAGCAGTGAAGATTTGACTAGCGGCACAGATACGCAGTATTTT.

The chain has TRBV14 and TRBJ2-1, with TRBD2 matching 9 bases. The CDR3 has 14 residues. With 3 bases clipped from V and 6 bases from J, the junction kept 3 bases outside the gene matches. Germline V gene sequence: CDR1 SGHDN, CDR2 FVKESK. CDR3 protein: CASSHWTSVNEQFF. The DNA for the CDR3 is TGTGCCAGCAGCCACTGGACTAGCGTCAATGAGCAGTTCTTC.

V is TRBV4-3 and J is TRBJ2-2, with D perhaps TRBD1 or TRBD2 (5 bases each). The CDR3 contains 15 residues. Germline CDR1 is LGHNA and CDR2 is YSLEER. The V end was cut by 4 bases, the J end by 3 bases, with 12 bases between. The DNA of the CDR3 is TGCGCCAGCAGCCTCACCGGGACCTACACCGGGGAGCTGTTTTTT. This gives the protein CASSLTGTYTGELFF.

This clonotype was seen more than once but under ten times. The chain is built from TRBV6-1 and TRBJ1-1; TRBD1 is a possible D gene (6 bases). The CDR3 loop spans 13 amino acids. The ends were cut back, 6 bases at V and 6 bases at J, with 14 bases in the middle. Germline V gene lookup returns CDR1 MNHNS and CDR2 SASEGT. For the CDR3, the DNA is TGTGCCAGCAGACAGGGAACCGATCCTGAAGCTTTCTTT. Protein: CASRQGTDPEAFF.

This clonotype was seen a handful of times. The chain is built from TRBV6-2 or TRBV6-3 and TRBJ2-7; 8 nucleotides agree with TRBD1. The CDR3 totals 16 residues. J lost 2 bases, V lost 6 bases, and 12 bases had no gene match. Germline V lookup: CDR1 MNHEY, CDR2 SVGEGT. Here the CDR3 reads CASSHGQGPLTYEQYF. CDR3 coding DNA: TGTGCCAGCAGCCACGGACAGGGCCCTCTTACCTACGAGCAGTACTTC.

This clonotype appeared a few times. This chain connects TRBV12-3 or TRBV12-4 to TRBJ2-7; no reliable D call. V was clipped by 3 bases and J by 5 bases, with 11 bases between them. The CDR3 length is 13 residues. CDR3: CASSFLGAHEQYF. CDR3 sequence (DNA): TGTGCCAGCAGTTTTTTGGGCGCCCACGAGCAGTACTTC.

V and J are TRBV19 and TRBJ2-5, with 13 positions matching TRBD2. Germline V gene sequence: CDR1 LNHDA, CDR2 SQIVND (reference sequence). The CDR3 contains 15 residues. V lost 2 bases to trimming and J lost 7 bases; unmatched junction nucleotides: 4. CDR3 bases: TGTGCCAGTAGTATAACTAGCGGGGGGGATGGGACCCAGTACTTC. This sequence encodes CASSITSGGDGTQYF.

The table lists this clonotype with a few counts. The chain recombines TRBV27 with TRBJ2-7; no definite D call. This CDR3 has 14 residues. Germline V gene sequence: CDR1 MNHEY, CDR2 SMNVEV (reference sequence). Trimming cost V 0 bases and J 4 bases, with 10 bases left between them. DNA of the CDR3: TGTGCCAGCAGTTTATCCTGGCTAGATTACGAGCAGTACTTC. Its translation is CASSLSWLDYEQYF.

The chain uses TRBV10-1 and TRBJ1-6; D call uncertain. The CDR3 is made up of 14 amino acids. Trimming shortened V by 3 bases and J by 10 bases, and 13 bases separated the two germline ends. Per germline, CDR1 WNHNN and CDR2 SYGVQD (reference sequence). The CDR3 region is CASSESGIWSPLHF. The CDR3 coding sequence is TGCGCCAGCAGTGAAAGTGGGATTTGGTCACCCCTCCACTTT.

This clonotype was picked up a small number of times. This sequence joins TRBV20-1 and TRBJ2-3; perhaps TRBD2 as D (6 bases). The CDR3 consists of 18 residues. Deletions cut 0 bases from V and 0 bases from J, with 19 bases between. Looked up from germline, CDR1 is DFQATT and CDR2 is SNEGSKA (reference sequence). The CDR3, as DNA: TGCAGTGCTAGAGATTTCCCCCCCGGGACTTATAGCACAGATACGCAGTATTTT. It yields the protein CSARDFPPGTYSTDTQYF.

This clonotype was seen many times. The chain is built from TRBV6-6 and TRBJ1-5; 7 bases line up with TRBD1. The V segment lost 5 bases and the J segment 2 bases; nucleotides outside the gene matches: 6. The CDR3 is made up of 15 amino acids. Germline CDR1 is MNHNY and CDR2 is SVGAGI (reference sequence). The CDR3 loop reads CASSTTGWGNQPQHF. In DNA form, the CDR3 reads TGTGCCAGCAGTACGACAGGGTGGGGCAATCAGCCCCAGCATTTT.

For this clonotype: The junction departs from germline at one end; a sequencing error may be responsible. The CDR3 reads CASRGGTEYEQNF. As DNA, the CDR3 is TGTGCCAGCCGGGGAGGGACAGAGTACGAGCAGAACTTC. This chain uses TRBV5-3 with TRBJ2-7; D is tentatively TRBD1 or TRBD2 (7 bases each). TRBV5-3 qualifies as an ORF whose function is uncertain. The CDR3 has 13 amino acids.

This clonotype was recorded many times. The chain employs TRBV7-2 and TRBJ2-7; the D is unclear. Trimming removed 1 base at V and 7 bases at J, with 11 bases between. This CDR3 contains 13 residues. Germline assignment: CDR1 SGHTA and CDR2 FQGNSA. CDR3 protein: CASSLVKLREQYF. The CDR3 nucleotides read TGTGCCAGCAGCTTAGTGAAGTTGAGGGAGCAGTACTTC.

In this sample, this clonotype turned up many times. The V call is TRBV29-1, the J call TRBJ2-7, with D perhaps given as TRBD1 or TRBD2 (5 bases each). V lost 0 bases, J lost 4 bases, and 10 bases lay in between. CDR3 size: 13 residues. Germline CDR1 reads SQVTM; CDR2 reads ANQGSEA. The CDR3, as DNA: TGCAGCGTTGAAGAAAGATGGGGGTACGAGCAGTACTTC. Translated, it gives CSVEERWGYEQYF.